The sequence of this T cell receptor beta chain was determined in a study of response to subunit inactivated influenza vaccine. TCRdb reprocessed the RT-PCR reads via MiXCR and lists one record per CDR3 protein. Of 300,000 to 350,000 distinct CDR3 sequences in the sample, around 20% were seen once. The origin of this receptor is a man between 45 and 75 years old who received an inactivated influenza vaccine. Sequenced material: PBMCs from blood, taken about 19 months after vaccination.

The CDR3 loop is CASSPGGTLHF. The CDR3 region has the DNA TGTGCCAGCTCTCCCGGGGGGACCCTCCACTTT. The V call is TRBV2, the J call TRBJ1-6, with D perhaps matching TRBD1 (5 bases). Germline loops: CDR1 SNHLY, CDR2 FYNNEI. The CDR3 is made up of 11 amino acids. V lost 8 bases and J lost 14, with 13 bases in between.